These T cell receptor beta chains were read from a single sample in a study of CD8+ T cells in alopecia areata. The data were produced by immunoSEQ multiplex PCR, yet TCRdb's version contains in-frame clones alone and is incomplete. The top ten clones hold around 1.6% of a sample with roughly 200,000 clones, roughly 63% of them seen once. The sample consisted of CD4+ T cells sorted from blood, taken at week 0. Receptors were obtained from a human donor with alopecia areata. The CDR3 runs from the conserved cysteine through the conserved F or W. D genes are given only for firm matches. Rows may omit the clone size; those that give it use once, few, many or a size class.

j_call v_call d_call cdr3_length clone_size cdr3_nt cdr3_aa
TRBJ1-4 TRBV29-1 NA 10 NA TGCAGCGCACAATTTGAAAAACTGTTTTTT CSAQFEKLFF
TRBJ2-3 TRBV29-1 NA 12 NA TGCAGCGTCGCTCGACTAGGAGATACGCAGTATTTT CSVARLGDTQYF
TRBJ1-1 TRBV5-1 TRBD1 14 NA TGCGCCAGCAGCCCTGGACAGGGAGGCACTGAAGCTTTCTTT CASSPGQGGTEAFF
TRBJ1-1 TRBV6-6 NA 14 NA TGTGCCAGCAGTGACACAGGGAGGCACACTGAAGCTTTCTTT CASSDTGRHTEAFF
TRBJ1-5 TRBV30 NA 14 NA TGTGCCTGGAGTGCCCTGACTCGAAATCAGCCCCAGCATTTT CAWSALTRNQPQHF
TRBJ2-7 TRBV7-2 NA 15 NA TGTGCCAGCAGCCTGGACATGCCTGGTGGGGACGAGCAGTACTTC CASSLDMPGGDEQYF
TRBJ2-5 TRBV7-2 NA 14 few TGTGCCAGCAGCTTCCTGGGTTTACAAGAGACCCAGTACTTC CASSFLGLQETQYF
TRBJ2-7 TRBV30 NA 15 NA TGTGCCTGGAGTCCGGGCGGGACTGCTACCTACGAGCAGTACTTC CAWSPGGTATYEQYF
TRBJ2-7 TRBV29-1 NA 13 few TGCAGCGTTGGGAAAGGCAACTCCTACGAGCAGTACTTC CSVGKGNSYEQYF
TRBJ2-3 TRBV7-2 NA 15 NA TGTGCCAGCAGCTCCCCGGGTCCGGGAGCAGATACGCAGTATTTT CASSSPGPGADTQYF
TRBJ1-2 TRBV29-1 TRBD1 13 NA TGCAGCGTCGGGACAGGGGGCGGCTATGGCTACACCTTC CSVGTGGGYGYTF
TRBJ1-2 TRBV2 NA 12 few TGTGCCAGCAGTGTAAGAGGGGATGGCTACACCTTC CASSVRGDGYTF
TRBJ1-2 TRBV18 NA 13 NA TGTGCCAGCTCACCGGGAAGCGACTATGGCTACACCTTC CASSPGSDYGYTF
TRBJ2-3 TRBV25-1 TRBD1 15 NA TGTGCCAGCAGGGAGAACAGGGGGCAAGCAGATACGCAGTATTTT CASRENRGQADTQYF
TRBJ2-1 TRBV6-1 TRBD1 14 NA TGTGCCAGCAGTGTTCACGGACAGGACAATGAGCAGTTCTTC CASSVHGQDNEQFF
TRBJ1-1 TRBV29-1 TRBD1 13 NA TGCAGCGTTGAGGGACAGTGGAACACTGAAGCTTTCTTT CSVEGQWNTEAFF
TRBJ2-5 TRBV30 NA 13 NA TGTGCCTGGAGTGGTCTGAACCAAGAGACCCAGTACTTC CAWSGLNQETQYF
TRBJ1-1 TRBV29-1 NA 13 NA TGCAGCGTTGGTGTCGGACAAGGGACTGAAGCTTTCTTT CSVGVGQGTEAFF
TRBJ1-6 TRBV9 TRBD1 14 NA TGTGCCAGCAGCGCAGGACAGGGGGTTCGACCCCTCCACTTT CASSAGQGVRPLHF
TRBJ1-4 TRBV15 NA 11 NA TGTGCCACCAGCAGAGATGAAAAACTGTTTTTT CATSRDEKLFF
TRBJ2-6 TRBV19 TRBD1 16 NA TGTGCCAGTAGTATTGGACAGGGTTCTGGGGCCAACGTCCTGACTTTC CASSIGQGSGANVLTF
TRBJ2-3 TRBV29-1 TRBD2 13 NA TGCAGCGTGCCGACTAGCGGGGGTGATACGCAGTATTTT CSVPTSGGDTQYF
TRBJ2-1 TRBV6-6 TRBD1 15 NA TGTGCCAGCAGTCCCGGGACAGGGGGCCGAAATGAGCAGTTCTTC CASSPGTGGRNEQFF
TRBJ1-1 TRBV20-1 NA 11 NA TGCAGTGCTAGAGATCCGTCTGAAGCTTTCTTT CSARDPSEAFF
TRBJ2-7 TRBV10-2 NA 11 NA TGCGCCAGCAGCGGGGGCGACGAGCAGTACTTC CASSGGDEQYF
TRBJ2-1 TRBV27 TRBD1 17 NA TGTGCCAGCTCGCCCCCGAGAGGACAGGGGTCGTACAATGAGCAGTTCTTC CASSPPRGQGSYNEQFF
TRBJ1-6 TRBV14 NA 13 few TGTGCCAGCAGCCCAGAGTTATATTCACCCCTCCACTTT CASSPELYSPLHF
TRBJ2-7 TRBV18 NA 15 NA TGTGCCAGCTCACCGAGTAGAGACAGTGCCTACGAGCAGTACTTC CASSPSRDSAYEQYF
TRBJ1-2 TRBV25-1 NA 12 NA TGTGCCAGCAGACAGGATCTCGGAGGCTACACCTTC CASRQDLGGYTF
TRBJ2-3 TRBV4-3 TRBD2 20 few TGCGCCAGCAGCCCACGTCCCACTAGCGGGGGGGCCGTGGGTTCAGATACGCAGTATTTT CASSPRPTSGGAVGSDTQYF
TRBJ1-2 TRBV27 TRBD1 13 few TGTGCCAGCAGTTCCACAGGGGTATATGGCTACACCTTC CASSSTGVYGYTF
TRBJ2-7 TRBV27 NA 11 once TGTGCCAGCAATTCCCTGGGCGAGCAGTACTTC CASNSLGEQYF
TRBJ2-5 TRBV6-5 NA 16 NA TGTGCCAGCAGTTACGGTTCGGGGGCGGGGCAAGAGACCCAGTACTTC CASSYGSGAGQETQYF
TRBJ2-3 TRBV18 NA 16 NA TGTGCCAGCTCACCAGAGGGGACACTGGTTGGAGATACGCAGTATTTT CASSPEGTLVGDTQYF
TRBJ1-1 TRBV30 NA 12 few TGTGCCTGGAGGGCGGGAAACACTGAAGCTTTCTTT CAWRAGNTEAFF
TRBJ2-7 TRBV7-6 TRBD1 15 NA TGTGCCAGCAGCACCGTTGAGAGACAGGGCGGAGAGCAGTACTTC CASSTVERQGGEQYF
TRBJ1-5 TRBV2 NA 15 NA TGTGCCAGCAGTGAAGTCGGAAGGGGGTATCAGCCCCAGCATTTT CASSEVGRGYQPQHF
TRBJ1-1 TRBV25-1 NA 11 few TGTGCCAGCAGTGGAGGTACTGAAGCTTTCTTT CASSGGTEAFF
TRBJ1-2 TRBV28 TRBD1 13 NA TGTGCCAGCAGCTTAGGGGACAGGGGTGGCTACACCTTC CASSLGDRGGYTF
TRBJ1-1 TRBV5-1 NA 13 NA TGCGCCAGCAGCTTTGAACAGAACACTGAAGCTTTCTTT CASSFEQNTEAFF
TRBJ2-3 TRBV7-2 NA 15 NA TGTGCCAGCAGCTTAGGAGGGATTAGCACAGATACGCAGTATTTT CASSLGGISTDTQYF
TRBJ1-1 TRBV20-1 NA 11 NA TGCAGTGTCCACGTACCCCCTGAAGCTTTCTTT CSVHVPPEAFF
TRBJ1-5 TRBV7-2 NA 15 NA TGTGCCAGCAGCTCGCAAGGGGGGGCGAGTCAGCCCCAGCATTTT CASSSQGGASQPQHF
TRBJ1-1 TRBV11-1 NA 14 NA TGTGCCAGCACACGCTCGTGGCAGAACACTGAAGCTTTCTTT CASTRSWQNTEAFF
TRBJ1-5 TRBV9 NA 15 NA TGTGCCAGCAGCGGAGGGGCTACTAGCAATCAGCCCCAGCATTTT CASSGGATSNQPQHF
TRBJ1-1 TRBV29-1 TRBD1 17 NA TGCAGCGTTGTGGGAGCGGGACAGGCGAGTATGAACACTGAAGCTTTCTTT CSVVGAGQASMNTEAFF
TRBJ2-1 TRBV29-1 NA 10 once TGCAGCGTTGTCGAGACAAGCCAGTTCTTC CSVVETSQFF
TRBJ1-1 TRBV19 NA 13 NA TGTGCCAGTAGTAAAGGGGGGAACACTGAAGCTTTCTTT CASSKGGNTEAFF
TRBJ1-4 TRBV2 NA 12 few TGTGCCAGCAGGGACCCGGGTGAAAAACTGTTTTTT CASRDPGEKLFF
TRBJ2-4 TRBV7-9 NA 15 few TGTGCCAGCAGCTTAGATCCCGACAGCGCGAGCATTCAGTACTTC CASSLDPDSASIQYF
TRBJ1-1 TRBV29-1 NA 13 few TGCAGCGTTGCTCGGCAGCCGAACACTGAAGCTTTCTTT CSVARQPNTEAFF
TRBJ1-2 TRBV30 NA 13 NA TGTGCCTGGAGTGTAGTCTCTAGGGGCGGCTACACCTTC CAWSVVSRGGYTF
TRBJ2-7 TRBV19 NA 14 once TGTGCCAGTAGTCCCGCAGGTCGCCAGTCCGAGCAGTACTTC CASSPAGRQSEQYF
TRBJ2-3 TRBV11-1 TRBD1 15 NA TGTGCCAGCAGCCTCCGACAGGGTAGCACAGATACGCAGTATTTT CASSLRQGSTDTQYF
TRBJ1-2 TRBV15 NA 14 NA TGTGCCACCAGCGGGGAGGGGGACAAGGATGGCTACACCTTC CATSGEGDKDGYTF
TRBJ1-2 TRBV7-8 TRBD1 15 few TGTGCCAGCAGCTTCGGACAGGGTAGCAACTATGGCTACACCTTC CASSFGQGSNYGYTF
TRBJ2-2 TRBV2 TRBD1 15 NA TGTGCCAGCAGTCTCGAGGCAGGGGGCTTCGGGGAGCTGTTTTTT CASSLEAGGFGELFF
TRBJ2-2 TRBV7-9 TRBD1 15 NA TGTGCCAGCAGCCCGGACAGGGGGCTTGGTGAGGAGCTGTTTTTT CASSPDRGLGEELFF
TRBJ2-7 TRBV5-1 NA 13 NA TGCGCCAGCAGCTTAGAAAGAGAGTACGAGCAGTACTTC CASSLEREYEQYF